This T cell receptor beta chain was sequenced for a study of OX40 agonist ivuxolimab in advanced cancers. Study details: Cancers in dose escalation were hepatocellular, melanoma, renal cell and head and neck. A mean age of around 66 years, range roughly 20 to 85, was recorded, and approximately 79% were male.

Study outcomes and limitations: Partial responders receiving 0.1-3.0 mg/kg showed among the lowest clonal expansion.

Data came from immunoSEQ multiplex PCR; TCRdb stores just in-frame clones and leaves some out. The data hold 75,000 to 100,000 clones, with just over 85% observed a single time. This clone showed up just a few times. Its specificity is unknown. With 5 bases removed from V and 5 bases from J, the gap between germline ends came to 7 bases. This CDR3 has 11 amino acids. Germline V gives CDR1 GTSNPN, CDR2 SVGIG (reference sequence). The sequenced sample was CD4+ or CD8+ T cells sorted from blood, obtained in a trial of the OX40 agonist ivuxolimab. The chain carries TRBV30 and TRBJ2-1; D gene ambiguous. The clonotype comes from an adult with an advanced solid tumor such as melanoma, head and neck, liver or kidney cancer. The CDR3 DNA is TGTGCCTGGGCCCCTAACAATGAGCAGTTCTTC. This sequence encodes CAWAPNNEQFF. Supplemented by reference TRBV30 and TRBJ2-1, the full variable domain reads SQTIHQWPATLVQPVGSPLSLECTVEGTSNPNLYWYRQAAGRGLQLLFYSVGIGQISSEVPQNLSASRPQDRQFILSSKKLLLSDSGFYLCAWAPNNEQFFGPGTRLTVL.